This TCR beta chain is drawn from a study of blood T cell repertoires in COVID-19. Study-wide background: Material from acute and convalescent COVID-19 was sourced from the United States, Italy and Spain. T cells, B-cell-depleted T cells, or PBMCs supplied cDNA or gDNA.

Per the original data handling: Estimation of nucleated cell counts was performed using reference gene primer amplification. Libraries were prepared by immunoSEQ multiplex PCR; TCRdb keeps only in-frame clonotypes and omits some of them. D and trimming come from the DNA, and the V and J calls and clone size come from that table. Of some 16,000 clones listed, more than 85% are singletons. V lost 3 bases and J 2 bases, leaving 10 bases between the germline ends. Germline loops: CDR1 MGHDK, CDR2 SYGVNS. This CDR3 comprises 14 residues. V usage is TRBV25-1 and J usage is TRBJ2-5, with no clear D. The sequenced sample was peripheral blood. The sequence came from a human donor in a cohort sampled during active COVID-19. CDR3 in DNA: TGTGCCAGCAGTGAGCGCGGAGTTCAAGAGACCCAGTACTTC. Amino acids: CASSERGVQETQYF.